This record looks at one TCR beta chain sequence and its context. Its cognate antigen is unknown. It was with 60 Vbeta and 13 Jbeta primers that the PCR ran. Assay used: immunoSEQ multiplex PCR; TCRdb lists only in-frame clones, some missing. The sample contains 30,000 to 40,000 clones, 70% to 85% of which appear only once. V was clipped by 1 base and J by 7 bases, with 14 bases between them. Per the germline V gene, CDR1 is SGHDN and CDR2 is FVKESK. The CDR3 covers 15 residues. The source of the sample is a study of cytomegalovirus exposure and HLA in healthy donors. Study results and caveats: Later on, an analysis showed TCR association rates differing by HLA locus, with DRB1 the most and HLA-C the fewest. An analysis was carried out at a later point. It showed that HLA-associated TCR beta chains were more clonally expanded than equally common non-associated chains. Analysis was carried out at a later point, and it linked a missense DCLRE1C variant to TCR beta V- and J-gene trimming.

The sequenced sample was PBMCs. The receptor comes from a woman under 30 in good health and CMV-seropositive. The chain joins TRBV14 to TRBJ2-1, with TRBD2 as a possible D gene (5 bases). The CDR3: CASSQAPEGTNEQFF. The CDR3 DNA is TGTGCCAGCAGCCAAGCCCCCGAGGGTACAAATGAGCAGTTCTTC.